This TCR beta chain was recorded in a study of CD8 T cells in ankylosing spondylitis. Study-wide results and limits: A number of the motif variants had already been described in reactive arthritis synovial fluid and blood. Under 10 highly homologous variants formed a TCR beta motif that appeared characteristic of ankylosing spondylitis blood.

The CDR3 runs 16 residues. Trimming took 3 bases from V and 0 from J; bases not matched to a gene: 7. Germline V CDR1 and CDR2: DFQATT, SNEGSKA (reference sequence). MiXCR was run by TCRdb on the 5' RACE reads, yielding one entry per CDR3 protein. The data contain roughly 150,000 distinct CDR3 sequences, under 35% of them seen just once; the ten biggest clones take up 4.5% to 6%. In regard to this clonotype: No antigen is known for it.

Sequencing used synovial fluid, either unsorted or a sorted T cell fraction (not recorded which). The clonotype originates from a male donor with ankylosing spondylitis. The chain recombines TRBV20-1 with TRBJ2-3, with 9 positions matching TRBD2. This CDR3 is CSASSQRGASTDTQYF. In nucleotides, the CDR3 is TGCAGTGCTAGTAGCCAGCGGGGGGCCAGCACAGATACGCAGTATTTT.